The entry below gives a single T cell receptor beta chain sequence along with its context. Germline CDR1 is LNHNV and CDR2 is YYDKDF (reference sequence). This CDR3 has 14 residues. The V segment lost 2 bases and the J segment 4 bases; nucleotides outside the gene matches: 3. The data belong to a study of blood T cell repertoires in COVID-19. The table came from immunoSEQ multiplex PCR; TCRdb's copy has only in-frame clones and leaves some out. The data show 55,000 to 85,000 clones, less than 80% seen once. This receptor was taken from a man in his 60s with active or convalescent COVID-19. The sequenced sample consisted of peripheral blood. This sequence joins TRBV15 and TRBJ1-2, with 8 positions matching TRBD1. In DNA form, the CDR3 reads TGTGCCACCAGCAGACCAGGACAGGGCTATGGCTACACCTTC. Translation: CATSRPGQGYGYTF. The whole variable domain, remainder taken from reference TRBV15 and TRBJ1-2, is DAMVIQNPRYQVTQFGKPVTLSCSQTLNHNVMYWYQQKSSQAPKLLFHYYDKDFNNEADTPDNFQSRRPNTSFCFLDIRSPGLGDTAMYLCATSRPGQGYGYTFGSGTRLTVV.